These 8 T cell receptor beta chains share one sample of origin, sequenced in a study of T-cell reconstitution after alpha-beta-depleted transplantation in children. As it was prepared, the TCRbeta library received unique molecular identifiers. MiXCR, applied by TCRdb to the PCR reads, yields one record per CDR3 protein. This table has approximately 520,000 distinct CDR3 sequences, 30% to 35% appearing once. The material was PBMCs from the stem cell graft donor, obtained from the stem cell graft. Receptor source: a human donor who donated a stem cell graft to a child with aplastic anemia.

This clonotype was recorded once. The DNA of the CDR3 is TGTGCCAGCAGTTACACCGGGACTAGCGGGTACACATCCTACGAGCAGTACTTC. Its protein product is CASSYTGTSGYTSYEQYF. The rearrangement uses TRBV6-2 or TRBV6-3 and TRBJ2-7; 12 positions match TRBD2. Germline values: CDR1 MNHEY, CDR2 SVGEGT. With V trimmed by 2 bases and J by 1 base, 9 bases remained unmatched. The CDR3 consists of 18 residues.

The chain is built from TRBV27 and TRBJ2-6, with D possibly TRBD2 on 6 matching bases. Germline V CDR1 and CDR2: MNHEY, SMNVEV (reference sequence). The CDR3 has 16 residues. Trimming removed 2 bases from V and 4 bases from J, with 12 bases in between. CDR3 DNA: TGTGCCAGCAGTTTAACCGGGAGTGAAGGGGCCAACGTCCTGACTTTC. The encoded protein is CASSLTGSEGANVLTF.

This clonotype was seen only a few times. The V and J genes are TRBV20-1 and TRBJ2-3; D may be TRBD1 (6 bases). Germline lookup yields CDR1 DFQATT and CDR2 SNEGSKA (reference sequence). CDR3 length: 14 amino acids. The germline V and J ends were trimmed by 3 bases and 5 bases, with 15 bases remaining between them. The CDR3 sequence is CSASPTGKIDTQYF. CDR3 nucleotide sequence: TGCAGTGCTAGTCCCACAGGGAAAATAGATACGCAGTATTTT.

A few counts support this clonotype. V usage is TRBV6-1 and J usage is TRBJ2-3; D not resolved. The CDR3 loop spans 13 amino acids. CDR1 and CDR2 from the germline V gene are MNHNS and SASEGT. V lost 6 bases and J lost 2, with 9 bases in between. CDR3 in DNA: TGTGCCAGCAGATGGAGAGACACAGATACGCAGTATTTT. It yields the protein CASRWRDTDTQYF.

The CDR3 DNA reads as TGTGCCAGCACCCGTAGCGGGACCTCCGGAAATGAGCAGTTCTTC. Protein: CASTRSGTSGNEQFF. The chain recombines TRBV27 with TRBJ2-1, with 8 positions matching TRBD2. Trimming at V came to 7 bases and at J to 7 bases, leaving 12 bases not matched to a gene. The CDR3 is made up of 15 amino acids. The V gene's germline CDR1 is MNHEY and CDR2 SMNVEV (reference sequence).

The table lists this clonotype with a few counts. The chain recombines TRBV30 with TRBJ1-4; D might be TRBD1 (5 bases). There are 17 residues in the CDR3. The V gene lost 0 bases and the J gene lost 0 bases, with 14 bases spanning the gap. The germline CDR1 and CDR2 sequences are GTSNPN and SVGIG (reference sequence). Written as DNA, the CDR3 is TGTGCCTGGAGTGTCGGGGCGTCCCTTTCAACTAATGAAAAACTGTTTTTT. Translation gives CAWSVGASLSTNEKLFF.

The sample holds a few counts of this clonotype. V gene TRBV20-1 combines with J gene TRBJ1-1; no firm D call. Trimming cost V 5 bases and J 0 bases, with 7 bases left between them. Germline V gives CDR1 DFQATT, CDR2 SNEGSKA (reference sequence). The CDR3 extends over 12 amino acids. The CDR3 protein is CSALLLNTEAFF. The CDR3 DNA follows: TGCAGTGCTCTTTTATTGAACACTGAAGCTTTCTTT.

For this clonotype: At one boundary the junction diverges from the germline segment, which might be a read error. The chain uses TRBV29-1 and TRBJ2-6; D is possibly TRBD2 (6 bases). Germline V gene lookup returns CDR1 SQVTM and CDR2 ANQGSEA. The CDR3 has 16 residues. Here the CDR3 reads CSVLWRVFSGANGLTF. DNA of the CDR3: TGCAGCGTTCTGTGGAGGGTTTTCTCTGGGGCCAACGGCCTGACTTTC.